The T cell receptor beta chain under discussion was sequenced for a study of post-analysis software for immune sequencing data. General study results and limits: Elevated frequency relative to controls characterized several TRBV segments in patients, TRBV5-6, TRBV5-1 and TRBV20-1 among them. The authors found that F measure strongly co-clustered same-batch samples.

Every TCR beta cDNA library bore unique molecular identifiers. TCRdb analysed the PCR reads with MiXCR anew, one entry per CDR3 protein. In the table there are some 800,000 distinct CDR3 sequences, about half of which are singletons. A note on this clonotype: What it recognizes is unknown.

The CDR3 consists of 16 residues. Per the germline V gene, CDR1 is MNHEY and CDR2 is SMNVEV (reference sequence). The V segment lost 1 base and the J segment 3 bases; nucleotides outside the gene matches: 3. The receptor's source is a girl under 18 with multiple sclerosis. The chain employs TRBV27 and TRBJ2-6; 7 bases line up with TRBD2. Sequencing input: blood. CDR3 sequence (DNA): TGTGCCAGCAGTTTATGGCGGGAGAATGGGGCCAACGTCCTGACTTTC. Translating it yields CASSLWRENGANVLTF.